The 25 T cell receptor beta chains below were found in one sample sequenced in a study of blood T cell repertoires in COVID-19. Libraries were prepared by immunoSEQ multiplex PCR; TCRdb keeps only in-frame clonotypes and omits some of them. This repertoire shows about 270,000 clones, about 89% found once; its top ten account for around 10%. Sequencing input: peripheral blood. These receptors were collected from a man aged 35 to 55 who had recovered from COVID-19.

This chain connects TRBV6-5 to TRBJ2-1, with D possibly being TRBD2 (5 bases). The CDR3 sequence is 16 residues long. The germline gives CDR1 MNHEY, CDR2 SVGAGI. Between the trimmed V and J ends, which lost 0 bases and 3 bases, there was a span of 12 bases. CDR3 region: CASSYSIREYYNEQFF. CDR3 nucleotides: TGTGCCAGCAGTTACTCGATAAGGGAGTACTACAATGAGCAGTTCTTC.

The chain combines TRBV19 with TRBJ2-1, with a weak D call TRBD2 (5 bases). This CDR3 is built from 12 residues. Germline V gene data show CDR1 as LNHDA and CDR2 as SQIVND (reference sequence). The germline V and J ends were trimmed by 4 bases and 8 bases, with 9 bases remaining between them. CDR3 loop: CASSTGLYEQFF. The CDR3 nucleotides are TGTGCCAGTAGTACAGGACTCTATGAGCAGTTCTTC.

This chain links TRBV7-8 with TRBJ2-3; 7 bases line up with TRBD2. Trimming at V came to 0 bases and at J to 6 bases, leaving 12 bases not matched to a gene. The germline CDR1 and CDR2 sequences are SGHVS and FQNEAQ. The CDR3 has 17 residues. CDR3 nucleotides: TGTGCCAGCAGCTTAGCGCGATCGGGGGGTATGACGGATACGCAGTATTTT. Its translation: CASSLARSGGMTDTQYF.

This clone showed up just once. The chain recombines TRBV18 with TRBJ2-3; 11 nucleotides line up with TRBD2. Per the germline V gene, CDR1 is KGHSH and CDR2 is LQKENI. Germline trimming cut 3 bases from V and 3 bases from J; bases unmatched to any gene: 5. The CDR3 length is 16 residues. The CDR3 DNA sequence: TGTGCCAGCTCACCCTTAGGACTAGCGGGTACAGATACGCAGTATTTT. Translation gives CASSPLGLAGTDTQYF.

The sample holds a few counts of this clone. V and J are TRBV29-1 and TRBJ1-1; 7 positions match TRBD1. V gave up 4 bases and J gave up 1 base; unmatched junction bases: 3. CDR1 and CDR2 (germline): SQVTM, ANQGSEA. The CDR3 runs to 13 residues. This chain's CDR3 is CSVGHRGNTEAFF. DNA of the CDR3: TGCAGCGTTGGTCACAGGGGGAACACTGAAGCTTTCTTT.

The chain is built from TRBV21-1 and TRBJ2-3; TRBD2 was called by the table and not checked on the DNA. TRBV21-1 is a recognized pseudogene. The CDR3 has 16 amino acids. CDR3 residues: CASSIGPPEETDTQYF. Here the CDR3 DNA reads TGTGCCAGCAGCATAGGACCCCCGGAGGAAACAGATACGCAGTATTTT.

The chain uses TRBV2 and TRBJ2-5; TRBD2 matches at 9 bases. From germline, CDR1 is SNHLY and CDR2 FYNNEI. The CDR3 is 14 amino acids. V lost 8 bases to trimming and J lost 6 bases; unmatched junction nucleotides: 10. For the CDR3, the DNA is TGTGCCAGCGGAGGAGCGGGGGGCCAGAAGACCCAGTACTTC. This encodes CASGGAGGQKTQYF. Full variable domain (remainder filled in from reference TRBV2 and TRBJ2-5): EPEVTQTPSHQVTQMGQEVILRCVPISNHLYFYWYRQILGQKVEFLVSFYNNEISEKSEIFDDQFSVERPDGSNFTLKIRSTKLEDSAMYFCASGGAGGQKTQYFGPGTRLLVL.

This clone was observed once. The V call is TRBV19, the J call TRBJ2-6; possible D gene TRBD1, 6 bases. Trimming pared 3 bases from V and 4 bases from J, leaving 10 bases between. Germline V CDR1 and CDR2: LNHDA, SQIVND (reference sequence). CDR3 length: 15 residues. The CDR3 sequence is CASSIQGRGANVLTF. CDR3 in DNA: TGTGCCAGTAGTATCCAGGGGCGGGGGGCCAACGTCCTGACTTTC.

The rearrangement joins TRBV5-1 to TRBJ2-2, with 8 bases identical to TRBD2. CDR3 length equals 16 residues. Trimming removed 4 bases from V and 8 bases from J; junction bases left unmatched: 13. Germline values: CDR1 SGHRS, CDR2 YFSETQ. The CDR3 spells CASSPLAGPRAGELFF. The CDR3 DNA sequence: TGCGCCAGCAGCCCCTTAGCGGGGCCCCGAGCGGGGGAGCTGTTTTTT.

This sequence joins TRBV4-3 and TRBJ2-2; 7 bases align to TRBD1. CDR3 length: 17 amino acids. Germline V gives CDR1 LGHNA, CDR2 YSLEER. Losses at the gene ends were 3 bases for V and 7 bases for J; bases not matched to a gene: 14. The CDR3 spells CASSHRFDRENDGELFF. The CDR3 nucleotides are TGCGCCAGCAGCCATCGTTTCGACAGGGAGAACGACGGGGAGCTGTTTTTT.

The chain uses TRBV2 and TRBJ2-1, with 10 nucleotides matching TRBD2. Germline CDR1 SNHLY, CDR2 FYNNEI. The V gene end was trimmed by 5 bases and the J gene end by 2 bases; junction bases not matched to a gene: 6. The CDR3 is 16 amino acids. DNA for the CDR3: TGTGCCAGCAGTCCTCGGACTAGCGGTCCCTACAATGAGCAGTTCTTC. Translating gives CASSPRTSGPYNEQFF.

This chain uses TRBV18 with TRBJ1-5; D gene unclear. The V end lost 6 bases, the J end lost 8 bases, and 14 bases lay between the germline ends. The CDR3 runs to 13 residues. The germline V gene has CDR1 KGHSH and CDR2 LQKENI. DNA of the CDR3: TGTGCCAGCTCCGAGACACCACCGGAGCCCCAGCATTTT. It encodes CASSETPPEPQHF.

The chain has TRBV3-1 (or the pseudogene TRBV3-2) and TRBJ2-5; 7 positions agree with TRBD1. Germline trimming cut 0 bases from V and 6 bases from J; bases unmatched to any gene: 13. The CDR3 spans 17 residues. From germline, CDR1 is LGHDT and CDR2 YNNKEL (reference sequence). The CDR3 DNA reads TGTGCCAGCAGCCAAGATCTTATCGACAGGGAAGGGAAGACCCAGTACTTC. It is translated as CASSQDLIDREGKTQYF.

The V gene is TRBV3-1 (or the pseudogene TRBV3-2), the J gene TRBJ2-7; tentative D call: TRBD1 (6 bases). The V end was cut by 1 base, the J end by 3 bases, with 13 bases between. Germline values: CDR1 LGHDT, CDR2 YNNKEL (reference sequence). The CDR3 covers 15 residues. CDR3 region: CASSQAPDRIYEQYF. The CDR3 region has the DNA TGTGCCAGCAGCCAAGCCCCGGACAGAATCTACGAGCAGTACTTC.

The CDR3 loop is CASSRDTGELFF. In DNA form, the CDR3 reads TGTGCCAGCAGTCGGGACACCGGGGAGCTGTTTTTT. The V call is TRBV6-2 or TRBV6-3, the J call TRBJ2-2; D gene unclear. Trimming took 5 bases from V and 3 from J, leaving 4 bases between them. The CDR3 sequence is 12 residues long. Germline CDR1 MNHEY, CDR2 SVGEGT.

The chain combines TRBV7-2 with TRBJ2-5, with 9 bases that match TRBD2. The CDR3 is 16 residues long. V dropped 0 bases and J dropped 6; count of bases not matched to a gene: 8. The germline V gene has CDR1 SGHTA and CDR2 FQGNSA. CDR3 bases: TGTGCCAGCAGCTTAGCGCTTAGCGGGGGTCCTAAGACCCAGTACTTC. Protein sequence: CASSLALSGGPKTQYF.

The rearrangement uses TRBV6-5 and TRBJ2-3; D gene uncertain. The germline V and J ends were trimmed by 3 bases and 5 bases, with 3 bases remaining between them. There are 11 residues in the CDR3. Germline V lookup: CDR1 MNHEY, CDR2 SVGAGI. CDR3 sequence (DNA): TGTGCCAGCAGTTATATAGATACGCAGTATTTT. Its protein product is CASSYIDTQYF.

The rearrangement uses TRBV6-5 and TRBJ1-1; D remains unclear. CDR1 MNHEY and CDR2 SVGAGI come from the germline V gene. V lost 7 bases and J 6 bases, leaving 18 bases between the germline ends. This CDR3 region has 14 residues. The chain's CDR3 is CASIPSTGGPEAFF. As DNA, the CDR3 is TGTGCCAGCATCCCATCCACGGGAGGACCTGAAGCTTTCTTT.

The chain employs TRBV9 and TRBJ1-1; D uncertain. V gave up 0 bases and J gave up 1 base, with 7 bases separating them. There are 14 residues in the CDR3. Germline CDR1 reads SGDLS; CDR2 reads YYNGEE. The CDR3 here is CASSVGGKNTEAFF. CDR3 coding DNA: TGTGCCAGCAGCGTAGGAGGAAAGAACACTGAAGCTTTCTTT.

This rearrangement joins TRBV21-1 to TRBJ1-2; TRBD1 is taken as the D call from the table, unchecked against the DNA. TRBV21-1 is a pseudogene. The CDR3 loop spans 16 amino acids. As DNA, the CDR3 is TGTGCCAGCAGGCCGGAGGGGACAGGGGGCGTGGGAGGCTACACCTTC. It codes for CASRPEGTGGVGGYTF.

The J gene is TRBJ2-5, the V gene TRBV6-6, with a tentative D call TRBD2 (6 bases). CDR1 and CDR2 from the germline V gene are MNHNY and SVGAGI (reference sequence). This CDR3 has 14 residues. The V end was cut by 4 bases, the J end by 3 bases, with 12 bases between. CDR3 loop: CASSLAGTKETQYF. DNA of the CDR3: TGTGCCAGCAGTTTGGCGGGAACAAAAGAGACCCAGTACTTC.

CDR3 sequence: CASSYGRGSYGYTF. Here the CDR3 DNA reads TGTGCCAGCAGTTACGGCAGGGGAAGCTATGGCTACACCTTC. The rearrangement links TRBV6-5 to TRBJ1-2; D perhaps matches TRBD1 (6 bases). The germline CDR1 and CDR2 sequences are MNHEY and SVGAGI. The CDR3 has 14 amino acids. Trimming pared 2 bases from V and 4 bases from J, leaving 11 bases between.

Points on this clone: This CDR3 is also generated by other DNA sequences in the sample. The rearrangement joins TRBV11-3 to TRBJ2-7; 7 nucleotides align to TRBD1. Trimming cost V 1 base and J 2 bases; bases outside gene matches: 2. CDR3 size: 14 residues. CDR1 SGHNT and CDR2 YENEEA come from the germline V gene. The CDR3, as DNA: TGTGCCAGCAGCTTAGGGCAGGGGGCCTACGAGCAGTACTTC. It codes for CASSLGQGAYEQYF.

The V and J genes are TRBV9 and TRBJ1-1; a possible D gene is TRBD1 (6 bases). Germline-derived CDR1 and CDR2 are SGDLS and YYNGEE. Trimming stripped 4 bases from V and 6 bases from J, with 19 bases between. The CDR3 covers 15 residues. This CDR3 reads CASSPHDRSSPEAFF. The CDR3 DNA is TGTGCCAGCAGCCCACACGACAGGTCCTCCCCTGAAGCTTTCTTT.

The rearrangement joins TRBV6-4 to TRBJ2-7, with 7 positions matching TRBD2. The germline CDR1 and CDR2 sequences are MRHNA and SNTAGT. The CDR3 contains 13 residues. The V and J ends lost 3 bases and 4 bases, in that order; junction bases with no gene match: 3. Written as DNA, the CDR3 is TGTGCCAGCAGTGAGACAGCGGGATACGAGCAGTACTTC. Translated: CASSETAGYEQYF.